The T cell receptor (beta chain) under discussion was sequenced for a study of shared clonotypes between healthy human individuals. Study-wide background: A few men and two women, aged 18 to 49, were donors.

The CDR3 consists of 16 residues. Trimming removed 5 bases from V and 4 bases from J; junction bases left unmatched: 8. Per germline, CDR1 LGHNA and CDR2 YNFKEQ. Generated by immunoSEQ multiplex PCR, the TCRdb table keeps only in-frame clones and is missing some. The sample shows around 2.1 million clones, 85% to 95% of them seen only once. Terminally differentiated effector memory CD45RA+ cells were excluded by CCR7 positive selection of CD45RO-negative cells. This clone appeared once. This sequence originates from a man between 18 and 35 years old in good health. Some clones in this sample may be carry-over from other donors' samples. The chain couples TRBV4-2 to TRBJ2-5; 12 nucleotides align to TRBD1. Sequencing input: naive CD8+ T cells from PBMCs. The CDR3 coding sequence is TGTGCCAGCAGCGACCGGGACAGGGGGCGAGGAGAGACCCAGTACTTC. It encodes CASSDRDRGRGETQYF.